This TCR beta chain was captured by sequencing in a study of cytomegalovirus exposure and HLA in healthy donors (dated by TCRdb to the late 2010s). Study-level background: An earlier analysis of roughly 570 of the donors reported over 250 Gb of sequence data and 90 million to 120 million unique TCR beta sequences obtained from around 180 million T cells. On average, roughly 200,000 unique TCR beta nucleotide sequences were sequenced per donor among roughly 430 genotyped donors of the cohort, with roughly 18% of those sequences being non-productive. In an earlier analysis of several hundred of the donors, high-throughput TCR beta sequencing was used to judge whether each TCR beta V gene segment behaved as functional or pseudogenic. To study patterns of TCR occurrence, a later analysis re-analyzed previously published TCR beta repertoires from 700 or so donors and added high-resolution HLA genotyping. The study profiled the T cell repertoires of hundreds of subjects by immunosequencing and related them to cytomegalovirus serostatus. To predict cytomegalovirus infection status, the study brought together high-throughput TCR immunosequencing, statistical association of individual TCRs with disease status, and machine learning. Around 320 gigabases of sequencing data and 78 million or so unique TCR sequences were included in an early release covering about 620 HLA-typed donors. Four or five DR-DQ haplotypes were treated as single units for association and clustering because of strong linkage in the cohort. Every repertoire in the discovery cohort had been generated on one and the same sequencing platform. Rather than drawing on any new phenotypic data, the later analysis identified candidate immune exposures from TCR beta sequences and the way those sequences occurred across donors. Alongside the repertoire data, information on donor age, sex, ethnicity and CMV serostatus was compiled. Of the 350 to 400 genotyped donors, 65% to 90% fell in the genetic ancestry cluster associated with self-reported Caucasian donors. Both class I and class II loci were covered by HLA typing, at four-digit resolution. The study was designed to test whether signatures of past pathogen exposure could be identified by cataloging public T cell receptors. The number of donors typed differed by locus, with about 620-630 for A, B, C, DRB1 and DQB1, more than 500 for DQA1, over 600 for DPA1, and about 450 for DPB1. A separate validation cohort of about 110 different subjects was used in addition to the roughly 640-subject first cohort. In a later genetic analysis, genome-wide SNP genotypes for about three fifths of the roughly 670 donors were used, and that subset was treated as a discovery cohort.

The cohort consisted of 600 to 700 healthy bone marrow donors. Cohort members were all nominally healthy when sampled, although unrecorded immune exposures were likely present. The donor tested CMV seronegative, placing the donor among the approximately 400 seronegative members of the cohort. A peripheral blood sample was collected from each donor, and TCR beta sequencing was performed on peripheral blood mononuclear cells. Genomic DNA was extracted from the blood cell samples with the Qiagen DNeasy Blood Extraction Kit. V is cut by 0 bases and J by 1 base, and the space between the germline ends is 9 bases. The CDR3 numbers 15 residues from cysteine through phenylalanine. This entry keeps only the CDR3 DNA: 45 bases, framed from base 1. The germline V gene supplies CDR1 MGHRA and CDR2 YSYEKL. Concerning this clone: Its specific antigen is unknown. One base away there is no much larger clone; base qualities are not given.

The library was generated by the immunoSEQ multiplex PCR assay. The multiplex PCR relied on a mix of 60 forward primers for TCR Vbeta segments and 13 reverse primers for TCR Jbeta segments. A multiplex PCR assay on genomic DNA amplified the CDR3 region of rearranged TCR beta genes. Amplified TCR beta libraries were sequenced as 87-base-pair reads on the Illumina HiSeq System. Concerning the study's data processing: Across the roughly 640 repertoires, a later analysis counted around 80 million unique TCR beta chains, roughly 11 million of which were shared by at least two donors. Raw reads were error-corrected and collapsed into unique sequences with a nearest-neighbor algorithm that merged closely related sequences to remove PCR and sequencing errors. V, D and J gene segments were assigned by aligning CDR3 sequences to IMGT reference sequences. Each retained sequence needed at least a six-nucleotide match to both a V gene segment and a J gene segment. Rearrangements were classified as productive when the CDR3 lacked stop codons and remained in frame with V and J, and all other rearrangements were classified as non-productive. Following IMGT convention, CDR3 was defined as the stretch from the second conserved V-encoded cysteine up to the conserved J-encoded phenylalanine. Sequences without an unambiguous match to a single V gene segment were excluded from the earlier analysis of almost 600 of the donors. An earlier analysis of under 750 of the donors called V segments functional above 56.7% productive rearrangements and segregating when the between-donor standard deviation exceeded 5%. A statistical classification framework was built for diagnosing cytomegalovirus status from the catalog of TCR beta chain sequences. In a later analysis, TCR nucleotide sequences were compared against IMGT/GENE-DB human TR gene sequences so that V and J genes could be assigned. Using the TCRdist pipeline, a later analysis assigned CDR3 sequences along with most-parsimonious VDJ recombination scenarios. A later analysis defined each TCR beta chain by its CDR3 amino acid sequence plus V-gene family, and excluded reads lacking a unique V-gene family. To address suspected cross-contamination and a sequencing artifact, a later analysis removed a few hundred highly shared, low-generation-probability nucleotide sequences. A later analysis calculated a clonal expansion index for each public chain from normalized within-repertoire ranks of inferred template counts. Generation probabilities in a later analysis came from a VDJ recombination model fitted to out-of-frame rearrangements, and those results were checked against IGoR. In a later analysis, hypergeometric tests were used to score TCR-TCR, TCR-HLA and TCR-CMV co-occurrence, with a repertoire-size bias correction applied to TCR pairs. In a later analysis, false discovery rates were estimated by permuting HLA or CMV assignments 20 times. In a later analysis, co-occurring TCRs were grouped with DBSCAN, and TCRdist sequence similarity was added when clustering was performed within HLA-allele-positive subsets. Repertoires with fewer than 30,000 or more than 120,000 public chains were left out of co-occurrence clustering, as were several repertoires with anomalous nucleotide sharing. TCRdb stores this immuneACCESS table with in-frame sequences only. Part of the clones is absent; in the studies checked, under half of the shortfall reflects unresolved V genes, and no reason is known for the rest. Clone size and V and J calls were adopted from that table, with D and trimming inferred from the DNA. The sample contains some 130,000 clones, about 76% of them found a single time. The ten largest make up more than 1.1% of the sample.

The investigation overall reported the following: A later analysis found that most CMV-associated TCR beta chains appeared HLA-restricted, with HLA associations seemingly driven largely by CMV exposure. A further reported finding was that TCR beta sequences accurately predicted the HLA-A and HLA-B alleles for most subjects in the first cohort. The authors suggested that the approach could potentially be extended to other disease states and immunological phenotypes. Across donors, most TCR sequences were observed very rarely, whereas some public TCRs were present in many individuals. Strong co-occurrence of HLA alleles, especially DR and DQ, made assigning TCR associations to individual alleles difficult. According to a later analysis, parvovirus B19, influenza, CMV and Epstein-Barr virus appeared linked to several top co-occurrence clusters. Correlated functional status among segregating V segments might be attributable to linkage disequilibrium, but an unknown experimental factor could not be ruled out. HLA typing was unavailable for some donors at each locus, so association tests used only the typed subset. The sequencing pipeline was judged likely to have produced a cluster of highly shared sequence variants as a technical artifact. Sequencing depth was assumed to be roughly uniform across donors in the presence/absence analyses, though that assumption may not hold. A later analysis found that TCR association rates varied across HLA loci, with DRB1 alleles showing the most associated TCRs and HLA-C alleles the fewest. About 15 rarely observed V segments, including chromosome 9 orphons, were excluded from the earlier analysis of some 590 of the donors because counts were too low. According to a later genetic analysis, donors in an Asian-associated ancestry cluster had fewer N-insertions in productive TCRs than the approximately 700-donor mean. Because the 87-base-pair reads could not distinguish some IMGT-functional V segments, including TRBV6-2 and TRBV6-3, those segments were excluded. The classifier was reported to diagnose cytomegalovirus status with high specificity and sensitivity in both the original and validation cohorts. The cohort was sequenced for TCR beta chains only, and without alpha or paired-chain data the features that could be detected were limited. In vitro tests confirmed that a few of the cytomegalovirus-associated TCR beta chains recognize cytomegalovirus antigens. A later analysis associated about 17,000 TCR beta sequences with specific HLA alleles at a false discovery rate of 0.05. The only immune exposure information available for the cohort was CMV serostatus. A later genetic analysis associated a missense DCLRE1C variant with V-gene and J-gene trimming of TCR beta chains, and an independent cohort replicated the association. In a later analysis, HLA-associated TCR beta chains showed more clonal expansion and lower generation probabilities than non-associated chains that were equally common. In the study, some 160 TCR beta chains were listed as associated with cytomegalovirus. In an earlier analysis of some 540 of the donors, most TCR beta V segments appeared in productive rearrangements about 87% or about 30% of the time, broadly matching IMGT annotations.

The sample taken for sequencing was PBMCs. The receptor was isolated from a woman aged 40 to 50 in good health and CMV-seronegative. The rearranged chain carries TRBV4-1 and TRBJ1-1, with TRBD1 perhaps the D gene, on 5 matching bases. The CDR3 region has the sequence CASSQDRQRNTEAFF. The DNA sequence is given as TGCGCCAGCAGCCAAGATCGACAGAGGAACACTGAAGCTTTCTTT.